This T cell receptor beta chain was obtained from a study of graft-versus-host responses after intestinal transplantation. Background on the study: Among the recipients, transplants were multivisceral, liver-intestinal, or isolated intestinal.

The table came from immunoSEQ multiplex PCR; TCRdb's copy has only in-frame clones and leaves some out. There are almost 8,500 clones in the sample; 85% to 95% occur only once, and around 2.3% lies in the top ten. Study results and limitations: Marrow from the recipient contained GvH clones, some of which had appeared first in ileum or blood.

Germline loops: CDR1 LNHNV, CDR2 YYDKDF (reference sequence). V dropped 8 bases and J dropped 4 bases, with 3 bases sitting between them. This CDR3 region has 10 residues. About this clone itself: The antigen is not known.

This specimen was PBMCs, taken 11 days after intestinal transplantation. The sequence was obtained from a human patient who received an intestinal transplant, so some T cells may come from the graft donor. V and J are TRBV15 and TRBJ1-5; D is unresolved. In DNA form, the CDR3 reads TGTGCCACCCTAAATCAGCCCCAGCATTTT. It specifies CATLNQPQHF.